Shown below are 7 T cell receptor beta chains from a single sample sequenced in a study of a mutant IDH1 vaccine in newly diagnosed glioma (dated by TCRdb to the early 2020s). The label giving this sample's time point can be read as: week 47, end of study. Each vaccine dose was 300 ug of a 20-mer mutant IDH1 peptide in Montanide, given subcutaneously with topical imiquimod. Their antigens remain unidentified. Receptor amplification or capture employed the immunoSEQ multiplex PCR assay. This is the immuneACCESS table as TCRdb keeps it, with only in-frame sequences that have V and J called. A part of the clones is gone; compared with another copy, unresolved V genes explain less than half, and the rest is unexplained. The sample yields tens of thousands of clones; about 81% were counted once. Approximately 9.1% of the sample is in the top ten clones. This sample comprised PBMCs, obtained from a glioma patient whose treatment included an IDH1 peptide vaccine. These receptors originate from a man aged 35 to 55 with glioma.

The J gene is TRBJ2-2, the V gene TRBV27; no clear D. Germline loops: CDR1 MNHEY, CDR2 SMNVEV (reference sequence). Between the trimmed V and J ends, which lost 6 bases and 6 bases, there was a span of 8 bases. CDR3 size: 12 residues. CDR3 DNA sequence: TGTGCCAGCAGACGAGAGGCCGGGGAGCTGTTTTTT. Translation gives CASRREAGELFF.

Details on this clone: An end of the junction differs from the germline gene, which may be a read error. DNA of the CDR3: TGTGCCAGCTCGCCACGCCGGGACAGAGGAGCCTACGAGCAGTACTTC. It yields the protein CASSPRRDRGAYEQYF. This rearrangement joins TRBV18 to TRBJ2-7, with 7 bases matching TRBD1. Germline lookup yields CDR1 KGHSH and CDR2 LQKENI. The CDR3 totals 16 residues.

The CDR3 DNA is TGTGCCAGCAGTGACGGGACTTCGAACACCGGGGAGCTGTTTTTT. Its protein is CASSDGTSNTGELFF. V gene TRBV6-6 combines with J gene TRBJ2-2, with D perhaps TRBD2 (6 bases). V dropped 5 bases and J dropped 0 bases, with 10 bases sitting between them. The length of the CDR3 is 15 residues. CDR1 and CDR2 (germline): MNHNY, SVGAGI (reference sequence).

The sample holds a few counts of this clone. The chain combines TRBV20-1 with TRBJ1-2; maybe TRBD1 (5 bases). The CDR3 sequence is 11 residues long. V was shortened by 7 bases and J by 5 bases, with 11 bases between the two germline ends. Per the germline V gene, CDR1 is DFQATT and CDR2 is SNEGSKA (reference sequence). The CDR3 here is CSVGTAYGYTF. The CDR3 DNA sequence: TGCAGTGTGGGGACGGCTTATGGCTACACCTTC.

This rearrangement joins TRBV19 to TRBJ1-2; D remains unclear. Germline V gene sequence: CDR1 LNHDA, CDR2 SQIVND (reference sequence). There are 14 residues in the CDR3. With 6 bases removed from V and 2 bases from J, the gap between germline ends came to 13 bases. The CDR3, as DNA: TGTGCCAGTAGCCTGGGTTCTCCCAACTATGGCTACACCTTC. Protein product: CASSLGSPNYGYTF.

The chain carries TRBV5-1 and TRBJ2-2, with 13 nucleotides matching TRBD2. Germline CDR1 reads SGHRS; CDR2 reads YFSETQ. The CDR3 runs 18 residues. The V segment lost 4 bases and the J segment 3 bases; nucleotides outside the gene matches: 9. CDR3 sequence reads: CASSLGLAGEIDTGELFF. In DNA, the CDR3 is TGCGCCAGCAGCCTAGGACTAGCGGGAGAGATCGACACCGGGGAGCTGTTTTTT. Combining the CDR3 with reference TRBV5-1 and TRBJ2-2 gives the whole variable domain KAGVTQTPRYLIKTRGQQVTLSCSPISGHRSVSWYQQTPGQGLQFLFEYFSETQRNKGNFPGRFSGRQFSNSRSEMNVSTLELGDSALYLCASSLGLAGEIDTGELFFGEGSRLTVL.

V and J are TRBV5-6 and TRBJ2-3; D gene uncertain. Germline assignment: CDR1 SGHDT and CDR2 YYEEEE. This CDR3 contains 13 residues. V lost 4 bases, J lost 4 bases, and 10 bases lay in between. The CDR3, as DNA: TGTGCCAGCAGCGATCTCCCGGCAGATACGCAGTATTTT. As protein: CASSDLPADTQYF.